The table lists the clone carrying this TCR beta chain with many counts. Its antigen is still unknown. MiXCR, run by TCRdb on the 5' RACE reads, gives a single entry per CDR3 protein. In the table there are just over 350,000 distinct CDR3 sequences, 13% to 15% of which are singletons. This record belongs to a study of T-cell memory formation after mild COVID-19. Germline values: CDR1 SGHRS, CDR2 YFSETQ. Trimming removed 3 bases from V and 6 bases from J; junction bases left unmatched: 6. The CDR3 runs 13 residues. Notes on the study in general: Contracting clones from day 15 to 85 showed balanced CD4/CD8; later expanders favored CD4+.

V and J are TRBV5-1 and TRBJ2-7, with 7 bases that match TRBD1. Sequenced input: PBMCs or a T cell subset sorted from them (not recorded which). The TCR originated in a man aged 18 to 29 who had mild COVID-19 (a few samples of this study predate the infection). Cell type and time point are not known. The CDR3 DNA reads TGCGCCAGCAGCTCGAGACAGGGTCGCGAGCAGTACTTC. Residues: CASSSRQGREQYF.